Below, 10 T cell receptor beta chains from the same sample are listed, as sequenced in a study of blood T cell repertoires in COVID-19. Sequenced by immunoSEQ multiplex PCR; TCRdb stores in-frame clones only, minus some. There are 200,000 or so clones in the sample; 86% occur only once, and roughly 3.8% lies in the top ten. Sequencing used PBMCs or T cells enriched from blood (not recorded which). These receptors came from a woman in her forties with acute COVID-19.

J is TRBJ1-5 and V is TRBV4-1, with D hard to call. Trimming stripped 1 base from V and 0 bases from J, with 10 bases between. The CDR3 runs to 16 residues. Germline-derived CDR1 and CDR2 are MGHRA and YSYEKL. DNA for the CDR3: TGCGCCAGCAGCCAAGCAGGCTTTTATAGCAATCAGCCCCAGCATTTT. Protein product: CASSQAGFYSNQPQHF.

DNA for the CDR3: TGTGCCAGCAAGGAGATACCTAGCAATCAGCCCCAGCATTTT. Encoded protein: CASKEIPSNQPQHF. This sequence joins TRBV27 and TRBJ1-5; D unclear. Germline assignment: CDR1 MNHEY and CDR2 SMNVEV (reference sequence). The CDR3 has 14 residues. V was cut by 7 bases and J by 0 bases, with 10 bases left in between.

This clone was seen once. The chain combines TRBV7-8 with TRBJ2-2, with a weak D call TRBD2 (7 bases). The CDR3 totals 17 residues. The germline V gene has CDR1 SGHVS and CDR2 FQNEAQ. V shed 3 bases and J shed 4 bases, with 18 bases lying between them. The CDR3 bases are TGTGCCAGCAGCTTCTTGGGGGGGCTGAATAGCACCGGGGAGCTGTTTTTT. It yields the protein CASSFLGGLNSTGELFF.

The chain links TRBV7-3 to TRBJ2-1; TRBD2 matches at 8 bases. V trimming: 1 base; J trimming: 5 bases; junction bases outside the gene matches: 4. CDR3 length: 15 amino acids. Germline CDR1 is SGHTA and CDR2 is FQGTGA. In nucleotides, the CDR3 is TGTGCCAGCAGCTTAATGGCGGGGGGAGACAATGAGCAGTTCTTC. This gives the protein CASSLMAGGDNEQFF.

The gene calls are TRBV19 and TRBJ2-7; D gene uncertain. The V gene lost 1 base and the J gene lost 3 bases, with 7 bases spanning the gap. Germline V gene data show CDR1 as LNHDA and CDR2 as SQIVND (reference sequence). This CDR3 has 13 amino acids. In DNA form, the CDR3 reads TGTGCCAGTAGTATAGCTGGCGGCTACGAGCAGTACTTC. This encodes CASSIAGGYEQYF.

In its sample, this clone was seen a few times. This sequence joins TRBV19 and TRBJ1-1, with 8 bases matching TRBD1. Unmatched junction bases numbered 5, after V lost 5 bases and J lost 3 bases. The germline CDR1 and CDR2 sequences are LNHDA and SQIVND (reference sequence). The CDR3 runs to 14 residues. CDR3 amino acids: CASSLTGVDTEAFF. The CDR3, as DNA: TGTGCCAGTAGTCTGACAGGGGTGGACACTGAAGCTTTCTTT.

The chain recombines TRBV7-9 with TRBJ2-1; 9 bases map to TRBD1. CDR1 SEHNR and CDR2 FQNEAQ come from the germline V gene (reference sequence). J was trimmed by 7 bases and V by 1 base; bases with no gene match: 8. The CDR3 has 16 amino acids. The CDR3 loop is CASSLGRDRVRNEQFF. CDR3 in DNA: TGTGCCAGCAGCTTAGGGCGGGACAGGGTGAGAAATGAGCAGTTCTTC.

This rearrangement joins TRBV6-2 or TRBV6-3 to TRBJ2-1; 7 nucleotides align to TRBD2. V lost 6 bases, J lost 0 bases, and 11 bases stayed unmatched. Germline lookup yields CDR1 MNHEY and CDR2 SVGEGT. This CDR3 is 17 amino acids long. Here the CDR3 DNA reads TGTGCCAGCAGCCTTGTGACTAGCCCCGTCTCCTACAATGAGCAGTTCTTC. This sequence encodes CASSLVTSPVSYNEQFF.

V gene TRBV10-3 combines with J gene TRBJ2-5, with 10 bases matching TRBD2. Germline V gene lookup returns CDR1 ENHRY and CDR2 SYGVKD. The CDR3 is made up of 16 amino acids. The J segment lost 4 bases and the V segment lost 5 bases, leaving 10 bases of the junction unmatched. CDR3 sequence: CAISPGAGGFRETQYF. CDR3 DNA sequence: TGTGCCATCAGTCCTGGAGCGGGAGGGTTTAGAGAGACCCAGTACTTC.

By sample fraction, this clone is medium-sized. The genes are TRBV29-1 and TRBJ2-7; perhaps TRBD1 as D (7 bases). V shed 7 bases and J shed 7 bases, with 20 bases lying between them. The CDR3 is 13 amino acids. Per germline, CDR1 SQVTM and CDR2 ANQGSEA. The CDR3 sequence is CSAIRGAAREQYF. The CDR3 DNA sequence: TGCAGCGCCATCAGGGGGGCCGCAAGGGAGCAGTACTTC.